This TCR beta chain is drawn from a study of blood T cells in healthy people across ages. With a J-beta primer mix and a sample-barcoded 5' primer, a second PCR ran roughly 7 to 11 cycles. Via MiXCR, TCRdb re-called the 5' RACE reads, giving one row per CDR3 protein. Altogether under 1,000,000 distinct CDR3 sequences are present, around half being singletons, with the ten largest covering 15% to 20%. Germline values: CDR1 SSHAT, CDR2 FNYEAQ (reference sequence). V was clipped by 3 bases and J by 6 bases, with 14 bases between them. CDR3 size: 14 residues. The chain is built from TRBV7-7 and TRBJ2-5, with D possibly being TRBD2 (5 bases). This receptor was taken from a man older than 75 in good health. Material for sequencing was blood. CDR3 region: CASSFERGDKTQYF. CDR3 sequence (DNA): TGTGCCAGCAGCTTTGAACGGGGTGATAAGACCCAGTACTTC.